These T cell receptor beta chains were read from a single sample in a study of PD-1 blockade in classical Hodgkin lymphoma. The method was immunoSEQ multiplex PCR; TCRdb's version includes in-frame clones alone and lacks a portion of them. The data hold around 30,000 clones, with around 90% observed a single time. The sample was CD4+ T cells from blood. The receptor source for this set is a human donor with classical Hodgkin lymphoma. CDR3s leave out the opening cysteine and the closing phenylalanine or tryptophan.

>TRBJ1-4|TRBV2
ASSAFGGINEKLF
>TRBJ2-1|TRBV28
ASTRAGGPYNEQF
>TRBJ2-2|TRBV7-2
ASSSSRSSGELF
>TRBJ1-5|TRBV30
AWSVGGQGNQPQH
>TRBJ2-3|TRBV13
ASSLGFSSDTQY
>TRBJ2-3|TRBV19
ASSISTSGSGDTQY
>TRBJ2-7|TRBV5-1
ASSGGTSGRYEQY
>TRBJ1-2|TRBV30
AWSNPGRAYYGYT
>TRBJ1-2|TRBV6-1
ASSEGFGYRADYGYT
>TRBJ1-1|TRBV4-1
ASSYTGWGLPEAF
>TRBJ2-5|TRBV5-6
ASSLRTGGKETQY
>TRBJ2-7|TRBV14
ASSLTYEQY
>TRBJ1-3|TRBV6-5
ASSYSLGNTIY
>TRBJ2-1|TRBV4-3
ASSLEGNSYNEQF
>TRBJ1-4|TRBV6-6
ASSTDRGRSNEKLF
>TRBJ1-1|TRBV7-6
ASSSQLRTGTLDTEAF
>TRBJ2-7|TRBV27
ASIPEQY
>TRBJ2-3|TRBV9
ASSIRASTDTQY
>TRBJ2-6|TRBV9
ASSPRLAGSLSGANVLT
>TRBJ2-6|TRBV19
ASSIGGGTNVLT
>TRBJ2-1|TRBV27
ASNGEGKHEQF
>TRBJ1-5|TRBV21-1
ASSSRQNYSNQPQH
>TRBJ2-5|TRBV7-9
ASSLQGNQETQY
>TRBJ2-2|TRBV18
ASSPNPNTGELF
>TRBJ2-1|TRBV11-3
ASSLDMNNEQF
>-|TRBV5-4
ASSPGLAGTYEQY
>TRBJ2-7|TRBV2
ASRTGTASYEQY
>TRBJ2-5|TRBV18
ASSRGQETQY
>TRBJ2-7|TRBV7-6
ASSLVGSGSVYEQY
>TRBJ2-5|TRBV30
AWSQGLAGGETQY
>TRBJ2-5|TRBV6-1
ASSARDRGRFSETQY
>TRBJ2-7|TRBV10-3
AISESLWDSSYEQY
>TRBJ2-7|TRBV5-1
ASSLAWGGSGNEQY
>TRBJ1-1|TRBV11-3
ASSWRSGTEAF
>TRBJ1-2|TRBV18
ASSADRVGYT
>TRBJ2-7|TRBV10-3
AISDLYEQY
>TRBJ2-1|TRBV7-6
ASSPSLNEQF
>TRBJ2-3|TRBV4-3
ASSQDLAGLGDTQY
>TRBJ1-1|TRBV29-1
SAQGQANTEAF
>TRBJ1-1|TRBV6-6
ASSFVQGTEAF
>TRBJ2-7|TRBV18
ASSPPGLAPGEQY
>TRBJ2-2|TRBV9
ASSVATLTSGRGNTGELF
>TRBJ2-3|TRBV5-4
ASSRTSGSSTDTQY
>TRBJ2-1|TRBV7-2
ASSLEGLAGVNEQF
>TRBJ2-3|TRBV2
ASTWDRPPQY
>TRBJ2-2|TRBV7-3
ASSSVGLSTGELF
>TRBJ2-5|TRBV5-1
ASSRDLYQETQY
>TRBJ1-3|TRBV7-2
ASSLGGQVNTIY
>TRBJ1-5|TRBV19
ASSMGRAQPQH
>TRBJ2-7|TRBV10-3
AIREREQYEQY
>TRBJ2-3|TRBV5-8
ASRRTGGDADTQY
>TRBJ1-1|TRBV7-8
ASSYSGTRNTEAF
>TRBJ2-1|TRBV7-2
ASSFTGGTYNEQF
>TRBJ1-1|TRBV2
ASSETTEAF
>TRBJ2-3|TRBV7-8
ASSLPRGQGGDTQY
>TRBJ2-2|TRBV7-9
ASSQDRGRNTGELF
>TRBJ2-1|TRBV7-3
ASSSGLAGEPSSYNEQF
>TRBJ2-5|TRBV7-6
ASSYLQGGETQY